This T cell receptor (beta chain) appears in the sequencing data of a study of response to subunit inactivated influenza vaccine. The study's findings and limits: Each seasonal flu vaccination may recruit only limited new T cells, authors suggested.

Remarks on this clonotype: As yet, its antigen is unknown.

TCRdb reprocessed the RT-PCR reads via MiXCR and lists one record per CDR3 protein. The data contain hundreds of thousands of distinct CDR3 sequences, approximately 13% of them singletons. Germline loops: CDR1 SGHTA, CDR2 FQGNSA. The ends lost 4 bases at V and 6 bases at J; junction bases unmatched: 15. The CDR3 loop spans 17 amino acids. The sample here was PBMCs from blood, taken about 14 days before vaccination. The V call is TRBV7-2, the J call TRBJ2-7, with 10 positions matching TRBD2. The TCR sequence derives from a man in his forties or fifties who received an inactivated influenza vaccine. The CDR3 DNA follows: TGTGCCAGCAGCTCGTTAGCGGGAGGCCTACGTCGGAGCGAGCAGTACTTC. Its protein product is CASSSLAGGLRRSEQYF.